The 20 T cell receptor beta chains listed next were all sequenced from one sample in a study of shared clonotypes between healthy human individuals. Sequencing was performed with immunoSEQ multiplex PCR; in TCRdb, only in-frame clones are kept and a portion is missing. The sample shows 2 million to 2.5 million clones, roughly 90% of them seen only once. The sample consisted of naive CD4+ T cells from PBMCs. As for subset: CD45RA+ positively selected. These receptors came from a man between 18 and 29 years old in good health. Some clones in this sample may be carry-over from other donors' samples.

To note about this clone: Other DNA sequences within the sample encode an identical CDR3. The rearrangement links TRBV5-1 to TRBJ2-3; TRBD2 is a possible D gene (5 bases). The V end was cut by 4 bases, the J end by 0 bases, with 6 bases between. CDR3 size: 13 residues. The V gene's germline CDR1 is SGHRS and CDR2 YFSETQ. This CDR3 reads CASSPGSTDTQYF. The CDR3 DNA reads as TGCGCCAGCAGCCCGGGGAGCACAGATACGCAGTATTTT.

The V and J genes are TRBV28 and TRBJ1-5, with D perhaps TRBD1 (5 bases). CDR3 length: 15 residues. V shed 4 bases and J shed 4 bases, with 14 bases lying between them. Germline values: CDR1 MDHEN, CDR2 SYDVKM. Here the CDR3 DNA reads TGTGCCAGCAGTTCCCGCCGGGACGGAAATCAGCCCCAGCATTTT. It yields the protein CASSSRRDGNQPQHF.

The chain joins TRBV27 to TRBJ1-4; no reliable D call. Per the germline V gene, CDR1 is MNHEY and CDR2 is SMNVEV (reference sequence). The CDR3 has 13 residues. Trimming cost V 3 bases and J 8 bases, with 10 bases left between them. CDR3 in amino acids: CASSFSWPEKLFF. The CDR3 DNA is TGTGCCAGCAGTTTCTCCTGGCCGGAAAAACTGTTTTTT.

The rearrangement uses TRBV5-1 and TRBJ1-2; TRBD1 matches at 8 bases. V gave up 1 base and J gave up 3 bases; unmatched junction bases: 2. CDR1 SGHRS and CDR2 YFSETQ come from the germline V gene. This CDR3 has 14 residues. The CDR3 DNA reads as TGCGCCAGCAGCTTGTTGGGACAGGACTATGGCTACACCTTC. Translating it yields CASSLLGQDYGYTF. Supplemented by reference TRBV5-1 and TRBJ1-2, the full variable domain reads KAGVTQTPRYLIKTRGQQVTLSCSPISGHRSVSWYQQTPGQGLQFLFEYFSETQRNKGNFPGRFSGRQFSNSRSEMNVSTLELGDSALYLCASSLLGQDYGYTFGSGTRLTVV.

This sequence joins TRBV30 and TRBJ2-3, with D perhaps TRBD2 (5 bases). Looked up from germline, CDR1 is GTSNPN and CDR2 is SVGIG (reference sequence). The CDR3 length is 15 residues. The germline V and J ends were trimmed by 0 bases and 2 bases, with 12 bases remaining between them. CDR3 loop: CAWSVRGSYTDTQYF. DNA for the CDR3: TGTGCCTGGAGTGTACGCGGGTCCTACACAGATACGCAGTATTTT.

This clone was seen only once. The J gene is TRBJ2-1, the V gene TRBV28; 7 bases agree with TRBD1. V shed 6 bases, J shed 6 bases, and the junction held 8 bases outside the gene matches. CDR3 length equals 14 residues. Per germline, CDR1 MDHEN and CDR2 SYDVKM. The CDR3 nucleotides read TGTGCCAGCAGCCCCGTGGGACAGTTCAATGAGCAGTTCTTC. Amino acids: CASSPVGQFNEQFF.

V is TRBV28 and J is TRBJ1-1; tentative D call: TRBD1 (5 bases). Germline CDR1 is MDHEN and CDR2 is SYDVKM. Trimming took 7 bases from V and 1 from J, leaving 19 bases between them. The CDR3 is 16 amino acids. Here the CDR3 DNA reads TGTGCCAGCACCCCTCCCCTGGGGCACGGGAACACTGAAGCTTTCTTT. Translating gives CASTPPLGHGNTEAFF.

This clone appeared once. The chain uses TRBV18 and TRBJ2-5, with TRBD1 matching over 10 bases. The CDR3 is 15 amino acids. Trimming took 6 bases from V and 2 from J; bases not matched to a gene: 6. The V gene's germline CDR1 is KGHSH and CDR2 LQKENI. Written as DNA, the CDR3 is TGTGCCAGCTCGACGGGACAGGGGAGGCAAGAGACCCAGTACTTC. This codes for CASSTGQGRQETQYF.

This clone was seen only once. The V gene is TRBV30, the J gene TRBJ1-2; TRBD1 might be the D (6 bases). In germline, CDR1 is GTSNPN, CDR2 SVGIG (reference sequence). This CDR3 region has 16 residues. With 3 bases removed from V and 8 bases from J, the gap between germline ends came to 25 bases. CDR3 region: CAWRTFKSDRLSGYTF. Here the CDR3 DNA reads TGTGCCTGGAGAACCTTTAAATCCGACAGGCTCTCCGGCTACACCTTC.

Details on this clone: Other DNA sequences in the sample encode the same CDR3. This rearrangement joins TRBV5-1 to TRBJ2-7; 8 positions agree with TRBD2. The J segment lost 0 bases and the V segment lost 0 bases, leaving 2 bases of the junction unmatched. The CDR3 is 15 amino acids. Germline V gives CDR1 SGHRS, CDR2 YFSETQ. This chain's CDR3 is CASSLAAGGSYEQYF. In DNA, the CDR3 is TGCGCCAGCAGCTTGGCGGCGGGAGGCTCCTACGAGCAGTACTTC.

The chain is built from TRBV27 and TRBJ2-7; 8 bases map to TRBD2. This CDR3 is built from 16 residues. The V and J ends lost 5 bases and 4 bases, in that order; junction bases with no gene match: 13. CDR1 and CDR2 from the germline V gene are MNHEY and SMNVEV (reference sequence). CDR3 DNA: TGTGCCAGCAGTCCCCTATCGGGAGGGCCTTTTTACGAGCAGTACTTC. Amino acids: CASSPLSGGPFYEQYF.

This clone was seen a single time. The V gene is TRBV7-9, the J gene TRBJ2-1; 12 bases are shared with TRBD2. The trim removed 4 bases at V and 4 bases at J, leaving 2 bases unmatched. The germline V gene encodes CDR1 SEHNR and CDR2 FQNEAQ (reference sequence). The CDR3 loop spans 15 amino acids. CDR3 DNA sequence: TGTGCCAGCAGCTATACTAGCGGGAGGTACAATGAGCAGTTCTTC. As protein: CASSYTSGRYNEQFF. The whole variable domain, remainder taken from reference TRBV7-9 and TRBJ2-1, is DTGVSQNPRHKITKRGQNVTFRCDPISEHNRLYWYRQTLGQGPEFLTYFQNEAQLEKSRLLSDRFSAERPKGSFSTLEIQRTEQGDSAMYLCASSYTSGRYNEQFFGPGTRLTVL.

This clone has a single count. The genes are TRBV19 and TRBJ2-1, with 9 positions matching TRBD2. The CDR3 is 15 residues long. Germline CDR1 LNHDA, CDR2 SQIVND (reference sequence). Trimming took 6 bases from V and 4 from J; bases not matched to a gene: 7. The CDR3 sequence: CASSSWAGGYNEQFF. Here the CDR3 DNA reads TGTGCCAGTAGCTCCTGGGCGGGAGGGTACAATGAGCAGTTCTTC.

The chain has TRBV30 and TRBJ1-6; 8 nucleotides line up with TRBD1. CDR1 and CDR2 from the germline V gene are GTSNPN and SVGIG (reference sequence). The CDR3 spans 16 residues. The V and J ends lost 1 base and 9 bases, in that order; junction bases with no gene match: 11. The CDR3 spells CAWSDVRGRGPSPLHF. The CDR3 DNA sequence: TGTGCCTGGAGTGATGTCCGGGGCAGGGGGCCTTCACCCCTCCACTTT.

The chain links TRBV7-2 to TRBJ1-3; a weak D match, TRBD1 (5 bases). Per germline, CDR1 SGHTA and CDR2 FQGNSA. The CDR3 totals 16 residues. Deletions cut 5 bases from V and 3 bases from J, with 17 bases between. Here the CDR3 DNA reads TGTGCCAGCAGCCCTTGGAGGCCCAGGGTTGGAAACACCATATATTTT. This sequence encodes CASSPWRPRVGNTIYF.

The chain employs TRBV21-1 and TRBJ2-2; the table's D call TRBD2 went unverified against the DNA. TRBV21-1 is a documented pseudogene. The CDR3 contains 16 residues. The CDR3 is CASSADGGSSAGELFF. The CDR3 region has the DNA TGTGCCAGCAGCGCCGACGGCGGGAGTAGCGCCGGGGAGCTGTTTTTT.

J is TRBJ2-5 and V is TRBV4-1, with D possibly TRBD1 on 7 matching bases. The CDR3 has 15 amino acids. CDR1 MGHRA and CDR2 YSYEKL come from the germline V gene. The V gene lost 1 base and the J gene lost 7 bases, with 16 bases spanning the gap. CDR3 DNA: TGCGCCAGCAGCCAAGTCCAGGGGGACTTAGGGACCCAGTACTTC. Translated: CASSQVQGDLGTQYF.

In regard to this clone: The sample contains more than one DNA sequence encoding this CDR3. This chain connects TRBV6-5 to TRBJ2-5; 8 nucleotides agree with TRBD2. The length of the CDR3 is 14 residues. The V gene's germline CDR1 is MNHEY and CDR2 SVGAGI. The ends lost 5 bases at V and 2 bases at J; junction bases unmatched: 4. The CDR3 sequence: CASSVLAGQETQYF. CDR3 DNA sequence: TGTGCCAGCAGTGTTTTAGCGGGACAAGAGACCCAGTACTTC.

The genes are TRBV9 and TRBJ2-7; D not resolved. This CDR3 is built from 13 residues. Germline CDR1 is SGDLS and CDR2 is YYNGEE. V dropped 1 base and J dropped 2 bases, with 7 bases sitting between them. DNA of the CDR3: TGTGCCAGCAGCGTAACACCGGCCTACGAGCAGTACTTC. Residues: CASSVTPAYEQYF.

As concerns this clone: The sample contains more than one DNA sequence encoding this CDR3. The chain couples TRBV5-6 to TRBJ2-1; 11 bases fit TRBD2. The length of the CDR3 is 15 residues. Germline-derived CDR1 and CDR2 are SGHDT and YYEEEE. V gave up 1 base and J gave up 4 bases; unmatched junction bases: 1. The DNA for the CDR3 is TGTGCCAGCAGCTTGACTAGCGGGGGATACAATGAGCAGTTCTTC. Protein product: CASSLTSGGYNEQFF.